These 14 T cell receptor beta chains were sequenced from one sample in a study of T-cell memory formation after mild COVID-19. TCRdb reanalysed the 5' RACE reads using MiXCR and keeps one entry per CDR3 protein. The sample has 100,000 or so distinct CDR3 sequences; 11% are singletons. Source material: PBMCs or a T cell subset sorted from them (not recorded which). These TCRs come from a man between 18 and 29 years old who had mild COVID-19 (a few samples of this study predate the infection). Cell type and time point are not known.

This chain connects TRBV5-4 to TRBJ2-5; the D is unclear. This CDR3 spans 14 amino acids. Trimming took 2 bases from V and 6 from J, leaving 14 bases between them. Germline V CDR1 and CDR2: SGHNT, YYREEE (reference sequence). The CDR3 sequence: CASSLDGFVKTQYF. The CDR3 DNA is TGTGCCAGCAGCTTAGACGGGTTCGTGAAGACCCAGTACTTC.

V and J are TRBV7-9 and TRBJ2-7; possibly TRBD2 for D (6 bases). This CDR3 region has 13 residues. V shed 4 bases and J shed 4 bases, with 11 bases lying between them. In germline, CDR1 is SEHNR, CDR2 FQNEAQ (reference sequence). CDR3 in amino acids: CASSSTGLYEQYF. The DNA for the CDR3 is TGTGCCAGCAGCTCTACGGGACTTTACGAGCAGTACTTC.

The J gene is TRBJ1-6, the V gene TRBV27; 9 positions agree with TRBD1. There are 14 residues in the CDR3. The germline V gene has CDR1 MNHEY and CDR2 SMNVEV (reference sequence). The J segment lost 7 bases and the V segment lost 5 bases, leaving 3 bases of the junction unmatched. CDR3: CASSQGTGNSPLHF. The CDR3 bases are TGTGCCAGCAGTCAAGGGACAGGGAATTCACCCCTCCACTTT.

This clonotype was observed a handful of times. V gene TRBV4-1 combines with J gene TRBJ2-5; D is possibly TRBD2 (6 bases). This CDR3 has 14 residues. V was trimmed by 3 bases and J by 4 bases, leaving 12 bases between them. CDR1 and CDR2 (germline): MGHRA, YSYEKL. The CDR3 sequence: CASSQAAGSETQYF. CDR3 in DNA: TGCGCCAGCAGCCAGGCCGCGGGGTCAGAGACCCAGTACTTC.

This chain connects TRBV7-9 to TRBJ2-7; a weak D match, TRBD2 (5 bases). Trimming shortened V by 6 bases and J by 3 bases, and 9 bases separated the two germline ends. Looked up from germline, CDR1 is SEHNR and CDR2 is FQNEAQ (reference sequence). The CDR3 is made up of 12 amino acids. The CDR3, as DNA: TGTGCCAGCAGAGGTGGGAGCTACGAGCAGTACTTC. It encodes CASRGGSYEQYF.

This clonotype was counted only a few times. The J gene is TRBJ2-7, the V gene TRBV10-3; maybe TRBD2 (6 bases). Trimming left V 11 bases short and J 0 bases short, with 17 bases between. The length of the CDR3 is 14 residues. CDR1 and CDR2 (germline): ENHRY, SYGVKD. The CDR3: CASTSRRDSYEQYV. Written as DNA, the CDR3 is TGTGCCTCGACATCACGGCGGGACTCCTACGAGCAGTACGTC.

This chain links TRBV6-2 or TRBV6-3 with TRBJ2-7; D remains unclear. Germline CDR1 and CDR2: MNHEY and SVGEGT. V lost 4 bases to trimming and J lost 5 bases, with 6 bases between them. The CDR3 is made up of 11 amino acids. The DNA of the CDR3 is TGTGCCAGCAGTTTGTCTAACGAGCAGTACTTC. Its protein is CASSLSNEQYF.

The rearrangement links TRBV11-2 to TRBJ2-3; possibly TRBD1 for D (6 bases). The V and J ends lost 0 bases and 4 bases respectively, with 17 bases between them. The length of the CDR3 is 17 residues. CDR1 is SGHAT and CDR2 is FQNNGV in the germline V gene. The CDR3 region has the DNA TGTGCCAGCAGCTTAGATATGTACGGGACACCTGCAGATACGCAGTATTTT. It specifies CASSLDMYGTPADTQYF.

J is TRBJ2-7 and V is TRBV28; no clear D. Germline assignment: CDR1 MDHEN and CDR2 SYDVKM. V lost 2 bases, J lost 1 base, and 21 bases lay in between. The CDR3 has 18 amino acids. The CDR3 DNA sequence: TGTGCCAGCAGTTTAAAATCAAGCCTTACGGACGGTTCCTACGAGCAGTACGTC. Translating it yields CASSLKSSLTDGSYEQYV.

This clonotype was observed many times. The CDR3 is CASSPPGEPGTGELFF. Written as DNA, the CDR3 is TGTGCCAGCAGCCCCCCGGGGGAGCCCGGGACCGGGGAGCTGTTTTTT. The chain links TRBV3-1 to TRBJ2-2, with D tentatively TRBD2 (6 bases). Per germline, CDR1 LGHDT and CDR2 YNNKEL (reference sequence). V was clipped by 4 bases and J by 5 bases, with 17 bases between them. The CDR3 length is 16 residues.

This clonotype showed up just a few times. The chain couples TRBV7-9 to TRBJ2-1; D unclear. The CDR3 length is 12 residues. Between the trimmed V and J ends, which lost 5 bases and 13 bases, there was a span of 15 bases. Germline CDR1 SEHNR, CDR2 FQNEAQ (reference sequence). The CDR3 here is CASSVPRAEQFF. The CDR3 coding sequence is TGTGCCAGCAGCGTACCCCGAGCTGAACAGTTCTTC. The full variable domain, with the rest looked up from reference TRBV7-9 and TRBJ2-1, is DTGVSQNPRHKITKRGQNVTFRCDPISEHNRLYWYRQTLGQGPEFLTYFQNEAQLEKSRLLSDRFSAERPKGSFSTLEIQRTEQGDSAMYLCASSVPRAEQFFGPGTRLTVL.

The chain carries TRBV7-2 and TRBJ2-7; D tentatively fits TRBD1 or TRBD2 (5 bases each). Looked up from germline, CDR1 is SGHTA and CDR2 is FQGNSA. The CDR3 totals 16 residues. The V end lost 9 bases, the J end lost 2 bases, and 23 bases lay between the germline ends. CDR3 DNA sequence: TGTGCCAGGAGCCCGAGGGGAGTTGGGGGTCCCTACGAGCAGTACTTC. Translated, it gives CARSPRGVGGPYEQYF.

This clonotype was counted only a few times. The chain couples TRBV9 to TRBJ1-2; D is perhaps TRBD1 (5 bases). The germline V and J ends were trimmed by 4 bases and 4 bases, with 11 bases remaining between them. CDR1 and CDR2 from the germline V gene are SGDLS and YYNGEE. CDR3 length: 13 amino acids. The CDR3 here is CASSQRGLYGYTF. The CDR3 region has the DNA TGTGCCAGCAGCCAAAGGGGACTCTATGGCTACACCTTC.

This clonotype was detected a few times. The V call is TRBV7-9, the J call TRBJ2-7; D tentatively fits TRBD1 or TRBD2 (5 bases each). The germline CDR1 and CDR2 sequences are SEHNR and FQNEAQ (reference sequence). The CDR3 is made up of 12 amino acids. The V end was cut by 5 bases, the J end by 9 bases, with 14 bases between. Here the CDR3 DNA reads TGTGCCAGCAGCCGGGACCGGGGCTGGCAGTACTTC. Amino acids: CASSRDRGWQYF.